The TCR beta chain described here comes from a study of patients and donors after allogeneic stem cell transplantation. The CDR3 totals 14 residues. CDR1 SGHRS and CDR2 YFSETQ come from the germline V gene. V shed 7 bases and J shed 4 bases, with 17 bases lying between them. This clonotype has just a few counts. TCRdb itself ran the RT-PCR reads through MiXCR, one entry per CDR3 protein. This table has 390,000 or so distinct CDR3 sequences, 16% appearing once. Sequencing was carried out using blood, either unsorted or a sorted T cell fraction (not recorded which). V gene TRBV5-1 combines with J gene TRBJ1-1, with D unresolved. This receptor was identified in a human donor who was either an allogeneic HSCT recipient or a stem cell or donor lymphocyte infusion donor (not recorded which). It is not recorded whose cells these are; they may come from a transplant donor. CDR3 region: CASSTRQAATEAFF. The CDR3 nucleotides are TGCGCCAGCTCAACGAGGCAGGCAGCCACTGAAGCTTTCTTT.